This T cell receptor beta chain is from a study of cytomegalovirus exposure and HLA in healthy donors. Whole-study findings and limits: Association of a missense DCLRE1C variant with TCR beta V- and J-gene trimming was reported in a later analysis. Sequencing likely generated an artifact that appeared as a cluster of highly shared sequence variants. Published work reported that the classifier diagnosed cytomegalovirus status with high specificity and sensitivity.

J gave up 7 bases and V 6 bases, and 6 bases lay outside the gene matches. The CDR3 is 13 amino acids. Germline V gene sequence: CDR1 LNHDA, CDR2 SQIVND (reference sequence). Comments on this clone: What it binds is not known.

PCR involved 60 Vbeta and 13 Jbeta primers. Sequencing used immunoSEQ multiplex PCR; TCRdb keeps in-frame clones, though not all of them. This sample's clone table lists tens of thousands of clones. The sample comprised PBMCs. The J gene is TRBJ1-5, the V gene TRBV19; 7 nucleotides agree with TRBD1. The TCR sequence derives from a man aged 35 to 55 in good health and CMV-seropositive. The CDR3 here is CASSYRGWQPQHF. CDR3 sequence (DNA): TGTGCCAGTAGCTACAGGGGATGGCAGCCCCAGCATTTT.